The 30 T cell receptor beta chains reported below all come from one sample, sequenced in a study of blood T cell repertoires in COVID-19. The data were produced by immunoSEQ multiplex PCR, yet TCRdb's version contains in-frame clones alone and is incomplete. This repertoire shows approximately 270,000 clones, about 87% found once; its top ten account for over 4%. Sequencing input: PBMCs or T cells enriched from blood (not recorded which). These receptors all stem from a woman aged 25 to 39 with acute COVID-19.

CDR3 amino acids: CASSKIYSVLPGTGELFF. The CDR3 DNA is TGTGCCAGCAGCAAAATCTATTCGGTTTTGCCGGGCACCGGGGAGCTGTTTTTT. The chain links TRBV21-1 to TRBJ2-2; the DNA was not compared with TRBD2, the D call given in the table. TRBV21-1 is given as a pseudogene. The CDR3 has 18 residues.

This chain joins TRBV7-8 and TRBJ2-2; TRBD2 matches 7 bases. The CDR3 extends over 14 amino acids. Germline CDR1 and CDR2: SGHVS and FQNEAQ. The trim removed 7 bases at V and 4 bases at J, leaving 6 bases unmatched. The CDR3 bases are TGTGCCAGCATTAGCGGGTGGGGCACCGGGGAGCTGTTTTTT. Translating it yields CASISGWGTGELFF.

In its sample, this clone was seen once. The rearrangement joins TRBV27 to TRBJ2-7; 10 bases line up with TRBD1. This CDR3 has 15 residues. Germline CDR1 MNHEY, CDR2 SMNVEV (reference sequence). V lost 7 bases and J lost 2; bases outside the gene matches: 8. The CDR3 region is CASKLGQGDTYEQYF. CDR3 bases: TGTGCCAGCAAACTAGGACAGGGGGACACCTACGAGCAGTACTTC.

The chain links TRBV27 to TRBJ1-2; D possibly corresponds to TRBD1 (5 bases). Germline V gives CDR1 MNHEY, CDR2 SMNVEV (reference sequence). The CDR3 totals 14 residues. Trimming stripped 2 bases from V and 5 bases from J, with 12 bases between. The CDR3 region has the DNA TGTGCCAGCAGTTTACAGGGTTCCTTTTATGGCTACACCTTC. Encoded protein: CASSLQGSFYGYTF.

The chain employs TRBV5-5 and TRBJ2-5, with 8 bases matching TRBD1. CDR3 length equals 15 residues. Trimming took 4 bases from V and 4 from J; bases not matched to a gene: 9. Germline values: CDR1 SGHKS, CDR2 YYEKEE (reference sequence). The CDR3 here is CASSPGTGAPETQYF. In DNA, the CDR3 is TGTGCCAGCAGCCCCGGGACAGGAGCCCCAGAGACCCAGTACTTC.

V is TRBV6-5 and J is TRBJ2-7, with 9 bases matching TRBD1. Germline V gene sequence: CDR1 MNHEY, CDR2 SVGAGI. J was trimmed by 6 bases and V by 6 bases; bases with no gene match: 9. The CDR3 runs 14 residues. CDR3 amino acids: CASRTPGQGLEQYF. CDR3 nucleotide sequence: TGTGCCAGCAGGACTCCGGGACAGGGACTCGAGCAGTACTTC.

This clone appeared once. This chain connects TRBV25-1 to TRBJ2-1; TRBD2 matches at 8 bases. This CDR3 is built from 17 residues. The V gene's germline CDR1 is MGHDK and CDR2 SYGVNS. Losses at the gene ends were 3 bases for V and 0 bases for J; bases not matched to a gene: 7. The CDR3, as DNA: TGTGCCAGCAGTGATGTAGCGGGATCGAGCTCCTACAATGAGCAGTTCTTC. Protein: CASSDVAGSSSYNEQFF. Looking up the rest from reference TRBV25-1 and TRBJ2-1 gives the full variable domain: EADIYQTPRYLVIGTGKKITLECSQTMGHDKMYWYQQDPGMELHLIHYSYGVNSTEKGDLSSESTVSRIRTEHFPLTLESARPSHTSQYLCASSDVAGSSSYNEQFFGPGTRLTVL.

The V call is TRBV11-2, the J call TRBJ2-7; D unresolved. V shed 3 bases and J shed 4 bases, with 10 bases lying between them. Germline assignment: CDR1 SGHAT and CDR2 FQNNGV. CDR3 length equals 13 residues. The CDR3 region has the DNA TGTGCCAGCAGCTTCAACTACCCGTACGAGCAGTACTTC. Protein: CASSFNYPYEQYF. Variable domain in full (rest from reference TRBV11-2 and TRBJ2-7): EAGVAQSPRYKIIEKRQSVAFWCNPISGHATLYWYQQILGQGPKLLIQFQNNGVVDDSQLPKDRFSAERLKGVDSTLKIQPAKLEDSAVYLCASSFNYPYEQYFGPGTRLTVT.

The chain couples TRBV18 to TRBJ2-1; tentatively, D is TRBD2 (6 bases). Per germline, CDR1 KGHSH and CDR2 LQKENI. CDR3 length: 15 residues. Trimming took 6 bases from V and 0 from J, leaving 12 bases between them. Here the CDR3 reads CASSLAAYSYNEQFF. The CDR3 coding sequence is TGTGCCAGCTCTTTAGCGGCTTACTCCTACAATGAGCAGTTCTTC.

The gene calls are TRBV18 and TRBJ1-2; 10 nucleotides line up with TRBD1. This CDR3 contains 16 residues. CDR1 and CDR2 from the germline V gene are KGHSH and LQKENI. V trimming: 6 bases; J trimming: 6 bases; junction bases outside the gene matches: 13. CDR3 residues: CASSPVFGTGEDGYTF. CDR3 in DNA: TGTGCCAGCTCCCCCGTATTTGGGACAGGGGAGGATGGCTACACCTTC. Variable domain in full (rest from reference TRBV18 and TRBJ1-2): NAGVMQNPRHLVRRRGQEARLRCSPMKGHSHVYWYRQLPEEGLKFMVYLQKENIIDESGMPKERFSAEFPKEGPSILRIQQVVRGDSAAYFCASSPVFGTGEDGYTFGSGTRLTVV.

This clone came up once. The chain has TRBV5-1 and TRBJ2-1, with TRBD1 as a possible D gene (6 bases). Germline values: CDR1 SGHRS, CDR2 YFSETQ. Trimming left V 5 bases short and J 6 bases short, with 9 bases between. The CDR3 is 12 residues long. CDR3 in DNA: TGCGCCAGCAGTCTAGGGGGCAATGAGCAGTTCTTC. Its protein is CASSLGGNEQFF.

The rearrangement joins TRBV20-1 to TRBJ1-3, with D uncertain. Germline values: CDR1 DFQATT, CDR2 SNEGSKA (reference sequence). This CDR3 spans 14 amino acids. V lost 3 bases and J lost 0, with 9 bases in between. CDR3 nucleotides: TGCAGTGCTAGTTTTTCCAGCTCTGGAAACACCATATATTTT. It yields the protein CSASFSSSGNTIYF.

The genes are TRBV18 and TRBJ2-1, with D perhaps TRBD2 (7 bases). Germline V gene sequence: CDR1 KGHSH, CDR2 LQKENI. The V end was cut by 3 bases, the J end by 0 bases, with 12 bases between. This CDR3 is 16 amino acids long. CDR3 DNA sequence: TGTGCCAGCTCACCTGGGGGGGCTAGCTCCTACAATGAGCAGTTCTTC. Translated, it gives CASSPGGASSYNEQFF.

The rearrangement joins TRBV29-1 to TRBJ2-7; possibly TRBD2 for D (6 bases). The germline CDR1 and CDR2 sequences are SQVTM and ANQGSEA. Trimming removed 4 bases at V and 2 bases at J, with 12 bases between. This CDR3 contains 13 residues. The CDR3 DNA follows: TGCAGCGTTGCATGGGGGGAACCCTACGAGCAGTACTTC. Encoded protein: CSVAWGEPYEQYF.

The V call is TRBV6-2 or TRBV6-3, the J call TRBJ1-6; 8 bases fit TRBD1. CDR3 size: 15 residues. The germline CDR1 and CDR2 sequences are MNHEY and SVGEGT. With 4 bases clipped from V and 9 bases from J, the junction kept 8 bases outside the gene matches. The CDR3 reads CASSLARGRGSPLHF. Written as DNA, the CDR3 is TGTGCCAGCAGTTTGGCCAGGGGGCGAGGTTCACCCCTCCACTTT.

CDR3: CASSAYSNEQFF. The DNA for the CDR3 is TGTGCCAGCAGTGCCTACAGCAATGAGCAGTTCTTC. The V and J genes are TRBV27 and TRBJ2-1; D unresolved. The CDR3 totals 12 residues. Germline CDR1 MNHEY, CDR2 SMNVEV (reference sequence). Trimming left V 5 bases short and J 6 bases short, with 8 bases between.

The rearrangement uses TRBV7-2 and TRBJ1-6, with D possibly TRBD1 on 6 matching bases. The CDR3 length is 15 residues. The germline V gene has CDR1 SGHTA and CDR2 FQGNSA. Trimming took off 1 base at V and 7 bases at J, with 11 bases between the two ends. The CDR3 bases are TGTGCCAGCAGCTTAGTGGGACAAGTAAATTCACCCCTCCACTTT. It specifies CASSLVGQVNSPLHF.

This chain links TRBV4-2 with TRBJ2-7, with D perhaps TRBD1 (5 bases). The ends were cut back, 7 bases at V and 0 bases at J, with 7 bases in the middle. The CDR3 consists of 12 residues. CDR1 is LGHNA and CDR2 is YNFKEQ in the germline V gene. The CDR3 nucleotides read TGTGCCAGCATAGGGGTCTCCTACGAGCAGTACTTC. As protein: CASIGVSYEQYF.

The chain combines TRBV28 with TRBJ2-3, with 10 bases that match TRBD2. Per the germline V gene, CDR1 is MDHEN and CDR2 is SYDVKM. This CDR3 comprises 18 residues. V shed 3 bases and J 4 bases; nucleotides not matched to a gene: 13. CDR3 residues: CASSFEPELAGNPDTQYF. In DNA form, the CDR3 reads TGTGCCAGCAGTTTTGAGCCCGAACTAGCGGGAAACCCAGATACGCAGTATTTT.

This chain links TRBV12-2 with TRBJ1-4. TRBV12-2 is labeled a pseudogene. The CDR3 is made up of 21 amino acids. The CDR3 loop reads CASRLAGQVRGTNVVAEKLFF. The DNA for the CDR3 is TGTGCAAGTCGCTTAGCGGGGCAGGTACGGGGGACTAATGTTGTCGCGGAAAAACTGTTTTTT.

This clone has a handful of counts. The CDR3 DNA reads as TGTGCCAGCAGCGTAGGACATGACGGAAATCAGCCCCAGCATTTT. Its translation is CASSVGHDGNQPQHF. The chain carries TRBV9 and TRBJ1-5; no clear D gene. The CDR3 is 15 residues long. The germline V gene has CDR1 SGDLS and CDR2 YYNGEE. Trimming removed 0 bases from V and 4 bases from J, with 11 bases in between.

This chain connects TRBV11-2 to TRBJ1-1; the D is unclear. This CDR3 comprises 14 residues. The V gene's germline CDR1 is SGHAT and CDR2 FQNNGV. V shed 4 bases and J shed 1 base, with 10 bases lying between them. The CDR3: CASSSSDTNTEAFF. CDR3 DNA: TGTGCCAGCAGCTCCAGCGATACGAACACTGAAGCTTTCTTT.

The chain employs TRBV6-5 and TRBJ2-5; 8 bases match TRBD2. This CDR3 region has 16 residues. Unmatched junction bases numbered 10, after V lost 2 bases and J lost 5 bases. Looked up from germline, CDR1 is MNHEY and CDR2 is SVGAGI. CDR3 in DNA: TGTGCCAGCAGTTACGGCCCAGCGGGAGATTCTGAGACCCAGTACTTC. Translation gives CASSYGPAGDSETQYF.

This chain links TRBV27 with TRBJ2-1, with 8 nucleotides matching TRBD2. The CDR3 loop spans 16 amino acids. Germline trimming cut 6 bases from V and 7 bases from J; bases unmatched to any gene: 14. CDR1 and CDR2 from the germline V gene are MNHEY and SMNVEV (reference sequence). CDR3 amino acids: CASSPRRTSRANEQFF. DNA of the CDR3: TGTGCCAGCAGCCCCCGCCGGACTAGCAGGGCAAATGAGCAGTTCTTC.

The rearrangement joins TRBV7-6 to TRBJ2-3; D remains ambiguous. Trimming shortened V by 3 bases and J by 1 base, and 14 bases separated the two germline ends. The CDR3 runs 16 residues. In germline, CDR1 is SGHVS, CDR2 FNYEAQ. CDR3: CASSFSLARGTDTQYF. The CDR3 nucleotides are TGTGCCAGCAGCTTCTCCCTTGCTCGGGGCACAGATACGCAGTATTTT.

Comments on this clone: At the DNA level, this CDR3 is encoded by other sequences in the same sample as well. This chain connects TRBV27 to TRBJ2-7, with D possibly matching TRBD2 (5 bases). The CDR3 sequence is 13 residues long. V lost 3 bases and J lost 0, with 6 bases in between. CDR1 MNHEY and CDR2 SMNVEV come from the germline V gene (reference sequence). The CDR3 protein is CASSFRDSYEQYF. The CDR3 DNA reads TGTGCCAGCAGTTTCCGGGACTCCTACGAGCAGTACTTC.

The V gene is TRBV28, the J gene TRBJ2-2; 10 nucleotides align to TRBD2. This CDR3 contains 15 residues. V lost 5 bases, J lost 2 bases, and 2 bases stayed unmatched. Germline CDR1 and CDR2: MDHEN and SYDVKM. The CDR3, as DNA: TGTGCCAGCAGTCGGACTAGCGGAAACACCGGGGAGCTGTTTTTT. This translates into CASSRTSGNTGELFF.

The chain employs TRBV5-6 and TRBJ2-7; D is ambiguous. Germline V gene sequence: CDR1 SGHDT, CDR2 YYEEEE. V was clipped by 4 bases and J by 2 bases, with 10 bases between them. This CDR3 region has 13 residues. CDR3 nucleotide sequence: TGTGCCAGCAGCCGAGACACTGCCTACGAGCAGTACTTC. This encodes CASSRDTAYEQYF.

This chain connects TRBV19 to TRBJ1-1; D perhaps matches TRBD1 (5 bases). Trimming took 3 bases from V and 5 from J, leaving 13 bases between them. Germline CDR1 reads LNHDA; CDR2 reads SQIVND (reference sequence). The CDR3 length is 14 residues. CDR3 in DNA: TGTGCCAGTAGTATTTGGGGGGATTGGACTGAAGCTTTCTTT. Translating it yields CASSIWGDWTEAFF.

This rearrangement joins TRBV7-9 to TRBJ1-5, with 9 bases lining up with TRBD1. V was clipped by 1 base and J by 5 bases; unmatched bases: 6. Germline CDR1 reads SEHNR; CDR2 reads FQNEAQ (reference sequence). This CDR3 contains 16 residues. This chain's CDR3 is CASSLGGTGYDQPQHF. CDR3 nucleotides: TGTGCCAGCAGCTTAGGGGGGACAGGGTACGATCAGCCCCAGCATTTT.